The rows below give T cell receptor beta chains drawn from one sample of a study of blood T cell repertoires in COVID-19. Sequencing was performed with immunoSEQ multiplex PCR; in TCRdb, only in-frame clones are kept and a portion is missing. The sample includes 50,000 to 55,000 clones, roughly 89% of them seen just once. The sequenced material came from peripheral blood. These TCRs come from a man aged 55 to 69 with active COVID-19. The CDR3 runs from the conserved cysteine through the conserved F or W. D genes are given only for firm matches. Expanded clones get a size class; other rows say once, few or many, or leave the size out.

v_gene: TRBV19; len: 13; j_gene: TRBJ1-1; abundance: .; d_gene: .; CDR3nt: TGTGCCAGTAAGATGGGAGTGAACACTGAAGCTTTCTTT; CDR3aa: CASKMGVNTEAFF
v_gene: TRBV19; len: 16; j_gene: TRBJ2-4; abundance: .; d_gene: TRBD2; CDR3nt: TGTGCCAGTAGTTTACTAGCGGGAGGTACCAAAAACATTCAGTACTTC; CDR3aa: CASSLLAGGTKNIQYF
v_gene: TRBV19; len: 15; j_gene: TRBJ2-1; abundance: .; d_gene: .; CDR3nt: TGTGCCAGTAGTATAGATAGCGGCTCCTACAATGAGCAGTTCTTC; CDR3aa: CASSIDSGSYNEQFF
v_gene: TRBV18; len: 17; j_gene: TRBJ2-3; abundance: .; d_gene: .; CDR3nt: TGTGCCAGCTCACCCACTAGCAGATTGGCATACACAGATACGCAGTATTTT; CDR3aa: CASSPTSRLAYTDTQYF
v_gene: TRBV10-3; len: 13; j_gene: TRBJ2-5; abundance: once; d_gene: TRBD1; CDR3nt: TGTGCCATCAGTTCGGGACAGCAAGAGACCCAGTACTTC; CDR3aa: CAISSGQQETQYF
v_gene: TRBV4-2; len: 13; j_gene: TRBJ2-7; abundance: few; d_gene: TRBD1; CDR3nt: TGTGCCAGCAGCCCCGACAGGGAATACGAGCAGTACTTC; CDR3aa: CASSPDREYEQYF
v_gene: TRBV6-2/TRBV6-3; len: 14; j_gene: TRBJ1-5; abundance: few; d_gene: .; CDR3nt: TGTGCCAGCAGTTACGGCAGATTGAATCAGCCCCAGCATTTT; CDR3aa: CASSYGRLNQPQHF
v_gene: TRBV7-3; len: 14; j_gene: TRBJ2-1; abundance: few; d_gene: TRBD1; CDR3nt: TGTGCCAGCAGCTCCACCACAGGGGGCAACGAGCAGTTCTTC; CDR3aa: CASSSTTGGNEQFF
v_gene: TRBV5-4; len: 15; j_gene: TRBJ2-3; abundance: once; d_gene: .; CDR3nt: TGTGCCAGCAGCTCGTCCGGGACTAGCACAGATACGCAGTATTTT; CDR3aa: CASSSSGTSTDTQYF
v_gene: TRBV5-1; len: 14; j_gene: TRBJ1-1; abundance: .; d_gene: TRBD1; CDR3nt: TGCGCCAGCAAAACCGGGACAGGCGGCACTGAAGCTTTCTTT; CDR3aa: CASKTGTGGTEAFF
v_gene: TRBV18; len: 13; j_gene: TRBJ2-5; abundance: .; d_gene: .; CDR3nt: TGTGCCAGCTCAACCCAGGCGTGGGAGACCCAGTACTTC; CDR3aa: CASSTQAWETQYF
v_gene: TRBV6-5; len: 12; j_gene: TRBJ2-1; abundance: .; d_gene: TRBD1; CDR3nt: TGTGCCAGTCACGAGCATGGGACAGGGTTGTTCTTC; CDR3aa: CASHEHGTGLFF
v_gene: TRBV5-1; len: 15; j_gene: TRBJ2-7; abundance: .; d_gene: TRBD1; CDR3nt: TGCGCCAGCAGCTTCGGGACAGCTGTCTCCTACGAGCAGTACTTC; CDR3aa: CASSFGTAVSYEQYF
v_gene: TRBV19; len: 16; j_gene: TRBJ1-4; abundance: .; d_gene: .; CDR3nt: TGTGCCAGTAGTCTTTTGTTCACGATCGGGAATGAAAAACTGTTTTTT; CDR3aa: CASSLLFTIGNEKLFF
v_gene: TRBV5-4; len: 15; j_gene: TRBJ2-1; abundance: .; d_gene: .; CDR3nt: TGTGCCAGCAGCCCTGGGGGGTTTGCCTACAATGAGCAGTTCTTC; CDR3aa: CASSPGGFAYNEQFF
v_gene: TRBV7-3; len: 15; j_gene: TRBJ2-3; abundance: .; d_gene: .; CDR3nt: TGTGCCAGCAGCCGCGGGACAGACAGCCCGGATACGCAGTATTTT; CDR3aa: CASSRGTDSPDTQYF
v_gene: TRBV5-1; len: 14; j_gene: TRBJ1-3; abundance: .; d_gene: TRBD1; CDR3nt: TGCGCCAGCACCGGACAGGGGCCGGGAAACACCATATATTTT; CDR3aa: CASTGQGPGNTIYF
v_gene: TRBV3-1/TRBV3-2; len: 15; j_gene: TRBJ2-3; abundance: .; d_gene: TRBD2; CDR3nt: TGTGCCAGCAGCCCGACTAGCGGGAGTGCAGATACGCAGTATTTT; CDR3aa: CASSPTSGSADTQYF
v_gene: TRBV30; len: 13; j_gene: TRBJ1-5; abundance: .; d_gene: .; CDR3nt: TGTGCCTGGAGTGTAGGGGTCAATCAGCCCCAGCATTTT; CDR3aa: CAWSVGVNQPQHF
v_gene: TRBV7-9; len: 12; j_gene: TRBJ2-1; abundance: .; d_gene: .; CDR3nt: TGTGCCAGCAGCTTATCACGGGATGAGCAGTTCTTC; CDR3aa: CASSLSRDEQFF
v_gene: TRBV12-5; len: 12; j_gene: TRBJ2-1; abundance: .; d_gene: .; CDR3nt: TGTGCTAGTGGTTTGGCGGGGAGAGAGCAGTTCTTC; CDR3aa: CASGLAGREQFF
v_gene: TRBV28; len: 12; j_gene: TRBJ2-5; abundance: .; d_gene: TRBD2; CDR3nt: TGTGCCATCGGACTAGCGGGAGGTCCCCAGTACTTC; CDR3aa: CAIGLAGGPQYF
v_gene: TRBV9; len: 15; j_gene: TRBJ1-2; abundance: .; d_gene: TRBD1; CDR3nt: TGTGCCAGCAGCAGCCGCACAGGGGAGGCCTATGGCTACACCTTC; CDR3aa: CASSSRTGEAYGYTF
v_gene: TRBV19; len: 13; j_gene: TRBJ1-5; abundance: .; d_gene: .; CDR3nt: TGTGCCAGTAGCCATGGGGGGGATCAGCCCCAGCATTTT; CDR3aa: CASSHGGDQPQHF
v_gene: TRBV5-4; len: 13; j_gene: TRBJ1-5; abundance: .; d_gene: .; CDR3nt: TGTGCCAGCAGCTTGGCGGTAGATCAGCCCCAGCATTTT; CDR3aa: CASSLAVDQPQHF
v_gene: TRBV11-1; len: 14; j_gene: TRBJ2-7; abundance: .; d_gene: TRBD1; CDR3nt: TGTGCCAGCAGTCCGGGACAGGGGGCCTACGAGCAGTACTTC; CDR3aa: CASSPGQGAYEQYF
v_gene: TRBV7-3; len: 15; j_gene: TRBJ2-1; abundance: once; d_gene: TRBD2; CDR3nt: TGTGCCAGCAGCTCAGAAGCGGGAGCTCGGAATGAGCAGTTCTTC; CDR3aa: CASSSEAGARNEQFF
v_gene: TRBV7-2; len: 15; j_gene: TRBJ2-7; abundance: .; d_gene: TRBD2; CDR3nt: TGCGGGTCGTCGGTAGCGGGAGGGCCTTCCTACGAGCAGTACTTC; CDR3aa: CGSSVAGGPSYEQYF
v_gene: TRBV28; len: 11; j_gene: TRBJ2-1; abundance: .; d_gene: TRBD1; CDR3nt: TGTGCCAGCAGTTCCGGGACAGCGCAGTTCTTC; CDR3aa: CASSSGTAQFF
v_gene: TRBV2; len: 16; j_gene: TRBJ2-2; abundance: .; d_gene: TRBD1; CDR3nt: TGTGCCAGCAGTATACAGGGGGTAGGGAACACCGGGGAGCTGTTTTTT; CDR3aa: CASSIQGVGNTGELFF
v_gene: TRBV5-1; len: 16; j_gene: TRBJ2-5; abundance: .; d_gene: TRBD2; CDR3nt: TGCGCCAGCAGCTCCAGGTGGGAACTAGCGGGAGAGACCCAGTACTTC; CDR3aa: CASSSRWELAGETQYF
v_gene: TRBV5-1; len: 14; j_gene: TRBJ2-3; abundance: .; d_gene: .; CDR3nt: TGCGCCAGCAGCTTGGGGCAGAGCACAGATACGCAGTATTTT; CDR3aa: CASSLGQSTDTQYF
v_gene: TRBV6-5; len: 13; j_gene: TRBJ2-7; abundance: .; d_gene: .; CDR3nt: TGTGCCTGTAGGACAACCTCTGGCTACGAGCAGTACTTC; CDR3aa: CACRTTSGYEQYF